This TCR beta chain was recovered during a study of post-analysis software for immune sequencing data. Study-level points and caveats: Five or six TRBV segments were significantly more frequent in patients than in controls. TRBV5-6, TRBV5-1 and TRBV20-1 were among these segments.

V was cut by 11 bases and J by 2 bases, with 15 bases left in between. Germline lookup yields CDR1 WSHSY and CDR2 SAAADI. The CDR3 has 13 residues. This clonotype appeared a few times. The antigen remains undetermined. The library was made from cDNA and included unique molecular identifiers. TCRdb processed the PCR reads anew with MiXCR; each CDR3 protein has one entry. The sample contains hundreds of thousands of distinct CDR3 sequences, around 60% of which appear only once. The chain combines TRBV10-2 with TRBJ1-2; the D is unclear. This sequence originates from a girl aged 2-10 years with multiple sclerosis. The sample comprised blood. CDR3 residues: CAGQRARNYGYTF. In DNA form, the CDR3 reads TGCGCCGGGCAACGAGCGCGAAACTATGGCTACACCTTC.